This T cell receptor beta chain was identified in a study of T cell responses to AZD1222 COVID-19 vaccine. Study as a whole: Pooling of second doses given at about 4 or about 12 weeks was done. Whole-study results and caveats: Spike-specific TCR depth and breadth grew after two AZD1222 doses. Across spike, vaccine-associated CD4 TCRs were found, dominant at 160-218 and 743-854. Females made up more of the donors, who were largely white British, and clonal diversity may have come out too low.

The CDR3 length is 11 residues. Trimming removed 1 base from V and 5 bases from J, with 2 bases in between. Germline V gives CDR1 KGHDR, CDR2 SFDVKD. Notes on this clone: Its specificity is not known. This specimen includes other DNA sequences encoding the same CDR3.

Assay used: immunoSEQ multiplex PCR; TCRdb lists only in-frame clones, some missing. The sample shows about 83,000 clones, roughly 88% of them seen only once. The V call is TRBV24-1, the J call TRBJ2-7; D remains ambiguous. The sequence was collected from an adult in good health. The sample consisted of peripheral blood, taken on day 0 of AZD1222 vaccination. CDR3 region: CATSDLNEQYF. DNA for the CDR3: TGTGCCACCAGTGATTTAAACGAGCAGTACTTC.